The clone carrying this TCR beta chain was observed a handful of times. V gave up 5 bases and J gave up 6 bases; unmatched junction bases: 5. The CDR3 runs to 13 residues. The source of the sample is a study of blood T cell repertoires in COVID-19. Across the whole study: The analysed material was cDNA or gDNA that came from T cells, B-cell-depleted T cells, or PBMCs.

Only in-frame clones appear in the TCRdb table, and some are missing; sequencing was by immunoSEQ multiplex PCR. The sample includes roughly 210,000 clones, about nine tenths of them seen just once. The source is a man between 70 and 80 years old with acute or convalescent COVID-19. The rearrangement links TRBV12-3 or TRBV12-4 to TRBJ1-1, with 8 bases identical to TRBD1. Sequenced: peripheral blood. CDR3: CASSVTTGAEAFF. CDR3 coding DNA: TGTGCCAGCAGTGTTACGACAGGGGCTGAAGCTTTCTTT.